A single sample gave rise to the 27 T cell receptor beta chains below, sequenced in a study of low-dose radiotherapy and immunotherapy resistance in tumors. Covering alpha and beta chains, TRAV- and TRBV-specific primers were used for the first-strand cDNA. Using a constant-region primer together with a V-primer adapter, TCRs were subjected to about 20 PCR cycles of amplification. TCRdb independently ran MiXCR on the reads; one entry per CDR3 protein. This sample yields approximately 12,000 distinct CDR3 sequences, of which roughly 60% are seen a single time; roughly 8% belongs to the top ten. These receptors were taken from a human donor with advanced metastatic prostate, ovarian, gallbladder or colorectal cancer (not recorded which). This table probably holds off-target reads from a library built for another chain.

This clonotype was detected only a few times. The chain recombines TRBV29-1 with TRBJ2-1; D remains unclear. V was trimmed by 4 bases and J by 3 bases, leaving 13 bases between them. CDR3 length: 14 amino acids. Per the germline V gene, CDR1 is SQVTM and CDR2 is ANQGSEA. The CDR3 reads CSVVGIANYNEQFF. CDR3 bases: TGCAGCGTTGTGGGGATTGCCAACTACAATGAGCAGTTCTTC.

The V gene is TRBV28, the J gene TRBJ2-1, with 9 bases lining up with TRBD2. The V segment lost 4 bases and the J segment 14 bases; nucleotides outside the gene matches: 9. The CDR3 has 13 amino acids. Germline V lookup: CDR1 MDHEN, CDR2 SYDVKM. CDR3 region: CASSSPGLAVKFF. The CDR3 DNA is TGTGCCAGCAGTTCCCCGGGACTAGCTGTGAAGTTCTTC.

The J gene is TRBJ2-1, the V gene TRBV9; 8 positions match TRBD2. This CDR3 has 16 amino acids. Germline V gives CDR1 SGDLS, CDR2 YYNGEE. V was clipped by 3 bases and J by 0 bases; unmatched bases: 5. The CDR3 sequence is CASSARSGSSYNEQFF. In DNA, the CDR3 is TGTGCCAGCAGCGCAAGAAGCGGGAGCTCCTACAATGAGCAGTTCTTC. Full variable domain (remainder filled in from reference TRBV9 and TRBJ2-1): DSGVTQTPKHLITATGQRVTLRCSPRSGDLSVYWYQQSLDQGLQFLIQYYNGEERAKGNILERFSAQQFPDLHSELNLSSLELGDSALYFCASSARSGSSYNEQFFGPGTRLTVL.

V and J are TRBV13 and TRBJ2-7; possible D gene TRBD1, 6 bases. V was pared by 5 bases and J by 5 bases, with 16 bases between. Per the germline V gene, CDR1 is PRHDT and CDR2 is FYEKMQ (reference sequence). This CDR3 contains 14 residues. CDR3: CASSTQLRGHEQYF. The CDR3 DNA reads TGTGCCAGCAGCACTCAGCTCAGGGGCCACGAGCAGTACTTC.

CDR3 loop: CASSLRRTSGTSTDTQYF. The CDR3 DNA sequence: TGTGCCAGCAGTTTACGACGGACTAGCGGAACTAGCACAGATACGCAGTATTTT. The rearrangement joins TRBV28 to TRBJ2-3, with TRBD2 matching 10 bases. The length of the CDR3 is 18 residues. Germline V gene data show CDR1 as MDHEN and CDR2 as SYDVKM. The ends lost 2 bases at V and 0 bases at J; junction bases unmatched: 8.

V usage is TRBV2 and J usage is TRBJ1-4, with D possibly being TRBD1 (6 bases). The germline V gene has CDR1 SNHLY and CDR2 FYNNEI. The length of the CDR3 is 15 residues. The germline V and J ends were trimmed by 6 bases and 0 bases, with 11 bases remaining between them. The CDR3 DNA reads as TGTGCCAGCAGACAGGGACCCGCAACTAATGAAAAACTGTTTTTT. Translating gives CASRQGPATNEKLFF. Full variable domain (remainder filled in from reference TRBV2 and TRBJ1-4): EPEVTQTPSHQVTQMGQEVILRCVPISNHLYFYWYRQILGQKVEFLVSFYNNEISEKSEIFDDQFSVERPDGSNFTLKIRSTKLEDSAMYFCASRQGPATNEKLFFGSGTQLSVL.

The chain joins TRBV5-1 to TRBJ2-7; perhaps TRBD2 as D (5 bases). Trimming left V 4 bases short and J 3 bases short, with 14 bases between. The germline CDR1 and CDR2 sequences are SGHRS and YFSETQ. There are 14 residues in the CDR3. The CDR3 nucleotides are TGCGCCAGCAGCCTTGCCGACGGGGACTACGAGCAGTACTTC. This sequence encodes CASSLADGDYEQYF.

This clonotype occurred a few times. This chain connects TRBV5-1 to TRBJ1-2; D ambiguous. Germline V gives CDR1 SGHRS, CDR2 YFSETQ. The CDR3 runs 14 residues. Trimming left V 4 bases short and J 7 bases short, with 17 bases between. CDR3 loop: CASSPELVSGGYTF. The CDR3 coding sequence is TGCGCCAGCAGCCCGGAGTTAGTGTCCGGTGGCTACACCTTC. Full variable domain (rest looked up from reference TRBV5-1 and TRBJ1-2): KAGVTQTPRYLIKTRGQQVTLSCSPISGHRSVSWYQQTPGQGLQFLFEYFSETQRNKGNFPGRFSGRQFSNSRSEMNVSTLELGDSALYLCASSPELVSGGYTFGSGTRLTVV.

The chain joins TRBV28 to TRBJ1-5; 8 positions match TRBD1. Germline V lookup: CDR1 MDHEN, CDR2 SYDVKM. The CDR3 has 16 residues. V trimming: 6 bases; J trimming: 4 bases; junction bases outside the gene matches: 11. The CDR3 DNA reads as TGTGCCAGCAGGATCGACAGGGGAAAGGGAAATCAGCCCCAGCATTTT. Residues: CASRIDRGKGNQPQHF.

In DNA, the CDR3 is TGTGCCAGCAGTTTCCGGGAGGAGGAGACCCAGTACTTC. This codes for CASSFREEETQYF. V gene TRBV6-5 combines with J gene TRBJ2-5; the match to TRBD2 covers 7 bases. The CDR3 runs to 13 residues. J lost 5 bases, V lost 4 bases, and 4 bases had no gene match. Germline CDR1 MNHEY, CDR2 SVGAGI.

The chain links TRBV6-6 to TRBJ1-2, with D possibly TRBD1 on 5 matching bases. The CDR3 is made up of 14 amino acids. V was pared by 7 bases and J by 1 base, with 13 bases between. CDR1 and CDR2 from the germline V gene are MNHNY and SVGAGI (reference sequence). CDR3: CASTSYRINYGYTF. The CDR3 DNA is TGTGCCAGCACCAGTTACAGGATTAACTATGGCTACACCTTC.

This chain links TRBV4-1 with TRBJ2-2; D is unresolved. Germline V lookup: CDR1 MGHRA, CDR2 YSYEKL. Trimming shortened V by 4 bases and J by 3 bases, and 12 bases separated the two germline ends. The CDR3 has 15 amino acids. The chain's CDR3 is CASSLSAHDTGELFF. The CDR3 region has the DNA TGCGCCAGCAGCCTTTCCGCGCACGACACCGGGGAGCTGTTTTTT.

This rearrangement joins TRBV10-3 to TRBJ2-1, with D perhaps being TRBD1 or TRBD2 (5 bases each). Germline assignment: CDR1 ENHRY and CDR2 SYGVKD. The germline V and J ends were trimmed by 2 bases and 5 bases, with 13 bases remaining between them. CDR3 length: 15 amino acids. CDR3 amino acids: CAISETRTPNNEQFF. CDR3 sequence (DNA): TGTGCCATCAGTGAGACTAGGACACCGAACAATGAGCAGTTCTTC.

V gene TRBV14 combines with J gene TRBJ2-2; no reliable D call. V shed 4 bases and J shed 1 base, with 10 bases lying between them. CDR1 SGHDN and CDR2 FVKESK come from the germline V gene. This CDR3 comprises 15 residues. CDR3: CASSPLTVNTGELFF. CDR3 bases: TGTGCCAGCAGCCCACTAACCGTGAACACCGGGGAGCTGTTTTTT.

The chain has TRBV2 and TRBJ2-1; 9 bases line up with TRBD1. This CDR3 has 15 residues. V shed 4 bases, J shed 7 bases, and the junction held 8 bases outside the gene matches. The germline gives CDR1 SNHLY, CDR2 FYNNEI. The CDR3, as DNA: TGTGCCAGCAGTGGGGTGGACAGGGGTTGGAATGAGCAGTTCTTC. It encodes CASSGVDRGWNEQFF.

V gene TRBV5-1 combines with J gene TRBJ2-2; 7 bases align to TRBD1. The CDR3 has 15 amino acids. Germline loops: CDR1 SGHRS, CDR2 YFSETQ. J gave up 4 bases and V 0 bases, and 3 bases lay outside the gene matches. In nucleotides, the CDR3 is TGCGCCAGCAGCTTGGACAGGGGCCCCACCGGGGAGCTGTTTTTT. Protein: CASSLDRGPTGELFF. Based on the CDR3 plus reference TRBV5-1 and TRBJ2-2, the full variable domain is KAGVTQTPRYLIKTRGQQVTLSCSPISGHRSVSWYQQTPGQGLQFLFEYFSETQRNKGNFPGRFSGRQFSNSRSEMNVSTLELGDSALYLCASSLDRGPTGELFFGEGSRLTVL.

This clonotype was recorded once. The V call is TRBV2, the J call TRBJ1-4; the D is unclear. Germline V gives CDR1 SNHLY, CDR2 FYNNEI. The CDR3 consists of 12 residues. V gave up 7 bases and J gave up 5 bases, with 8 bases separating them. Here the CDR3 reads CASNFVNEKLFF. The CDR3 DNA is TGTGCCAGCAATTTTGTCAATGAAAAACTGTTTTTT.

CDR3 amino acids: CASSQATSGSRFF. The CDR3 nucleotides read TGTGCCAGCAGCCAAGCGACTAGCGGGAGCCGATTCTTC. The chain couples TRBV14 to TRBJ2-1; TRBD2 matches at 12 bases. V lost 1 base to trimming and J lost 16 bases; unmatched junction nucleotides: 5. The germline V gene has CDR1 SGHDN and CDR2 FVKESK. CDR3 size: 13 residues.

This clonotype was observed a few times. The rearrangement links TRBV19 to TRBJ2-5; tentatively, D is TRBD1 (6 bases). The ends were cut back, 2 bases at V and 9 bases at J, with 16 bases in the middle. CDR3 size: 14 residues. CDR1 and CDR2 (germline): LNHDA, SQIVND (reference sequence). Here the CDR3 reads CASSISGTPGAQYF. The CDR3 DNA reads TGTGCCAGTAGTATAAGTGGCACCCCAGGGGCCCAGTACTTC.

The chain recombines TRBV11-3 with TRBJ2-3, with D possibly TRBD1 on 6 matching bases. The V and J ends lost 5 bases and 1 base respectively, with 13 bases between them. The CDR3 spans 15 residues. Germline V lookup: CDR1 SGHNT, CDR2 YENEEA. The DNA of the CDR3 is TGTGCCAGCAGCCCACAGGGCATGGGCACAGATACGCAGTATTTT. Its protein is CASSPQGMGTDTQYF.

On this clonotype: One end of the junction varies from germline; a read error may be responsible. The V call is TRBV28, the J call TRBJ2-7; D possibly uses TRBD1 or TRBD2 (8 bases each). This CDR3 comprises 14 residues. The germline CDR1 and CDR2 sequences are MDHEN and SYDVKM. The CDR3 DNA sequence: TGTGCCAGCAGTTACGGGGCGGGAGGACAGGGCGGAAGATTC. This sequence encodes CASSYGAGGQGGRF.

The V call is TRBV4-1, the J call TRBJ2-3, with 13 bases identical to TRBD2. The CDR3 is 19 residues long. Germline lookup yields CDR1 MGHRA and CDR2 YSYEKL. V dropped 3 bases and J dropped 5; count of bases not matched to a gene: 14. The CDR3 nucleotides read TGCGCCAGCAGCCATCCCTTTCTGACTAGCGGGAGGAAGGGAGATACGCAGTATTTT. Translating gives CASSHPFLTSGRKGDTQYF.

This chain joins TRBV6-4 and TRBJ2-3; the D is unclear. The V and J ends lost 0 bases and 1 base respectively, with 2 bases between them. The germline V gene encodes CDR1 MRHNA and CDR2 SNTAGT. The CDR3 runs 13 residues. The CDR3 sequence: CASSDSRTDTQYF. DNA for the CDR3: TGTGCCAGCAGTGACTCCCGCACAGATACGCAGTATTTT.

This clonotype was recorded a few times. The rearrangement joins TRBV7-8 to TRBJ2-2; TRBD1 matches 7 bases. V shed 11 bases and J 2 bases; nucleotides not matched to a gene: 14. The CDR3 loop spans 16 amino acids. Germline CDR1 reads SGHVS; CDR2 reads FQNEAQ. CDR3 loop: CAAPRGQLVNTGELFF. In DNA form, the CDR3 reads TGTGCCGCGCCACGGGGACAGCTCGTTAACACCGGGGAGCTGTTTTTT.

V and J are TRBV29-1 and TRBJ1-2, with 8 nucleotides matching TRBD1. CDR3 length: 13 residues. The germline gives CDR1 SQVTM, CDR2 ANQGSEA. Trimming removed 6 bases from V and 2 bases from J; junction bases left unmatched: 5. The CDR3: CSVYPGGNYGYTF. CDR3 coding DNA: TGCAGCGTGTACCCAGGGGGCAACTATGGCTACACCTTC.

V and J are TRBV12-3 or TRBV12-4 and TRBJ2-7; 9 bases are shared with TRBD1. This CDR3 is 16 amino acids long. The V segment lost 2 bases and the J segment 3 bases; nucleotides outside the gene matches: 8. The CDR3 nucleotides are TGTGCCAGCAGTTTAATCGGCCAGACAGGGGGCTACGAGCAGTACTTC. Translated, it gives CASSLIGQTGGYEQYF.

The sample holds a few counts of this clonotype. The J gene is TRBJ1-1, the V gene TRBV6-2 or TRBV6-3, with no clear D. V was cut by 6 bases and J by 4 bases, with 12 bases left in between. The germline V gene encodes CDR1 MNHEY and CDR2 SVGEGT. The CDR3 has 13 residues. In nucleotides, the CDR3 is TGTGCCAGCAGCTTCGCGGGTGGCACTGAAGCTTTCTTT. Translation gives CASSFAGGTEAFF.